This paragraph covers one TCR beta chain sequence. What it recognizes is unknown. The CDR3 length is 14 residues. The germline CDR1 and CDR2 sequences are SGHRS and YFSETQ. V lost 0 bases and J lost 5, with 12 bases in between. The source of the sample is a study of PD-L1 blockade in urothelial cancer. Whole-study context: In the patient group, twenty-five of 29 were males with bladder-origin urothelial cancer. The median T cell count in blood samples was about 140,000.

Regarding the study as a whole: Lower pretreatment blood TCR clonality, under the median, predicted better survival, researchers reported.

TCRdb keeps only in-frame clones here, not all; method: immunoSEQ multiplex PCR. The sample shows 48,000 or so clones, around 80% of them seen only once. Regarding time point: peripheral blood 6 weeks after treatment start. This chain links TRBV5-1 with TRBJ2-7; D might be TRBD1 (6 bases). The origin of this receptor is a man between 65 and 80 years old with urothelial cancer. The input for sequencing was PBMCs, taken around atezolizumab (anti-PD-L1) treatment. In DNA, the CDR3 is TGCGCCAGCAGCTTGGCTCAGGGGCTCCACGAGCAGTACTTC. Protein: CASSLAQGLHEQYF.